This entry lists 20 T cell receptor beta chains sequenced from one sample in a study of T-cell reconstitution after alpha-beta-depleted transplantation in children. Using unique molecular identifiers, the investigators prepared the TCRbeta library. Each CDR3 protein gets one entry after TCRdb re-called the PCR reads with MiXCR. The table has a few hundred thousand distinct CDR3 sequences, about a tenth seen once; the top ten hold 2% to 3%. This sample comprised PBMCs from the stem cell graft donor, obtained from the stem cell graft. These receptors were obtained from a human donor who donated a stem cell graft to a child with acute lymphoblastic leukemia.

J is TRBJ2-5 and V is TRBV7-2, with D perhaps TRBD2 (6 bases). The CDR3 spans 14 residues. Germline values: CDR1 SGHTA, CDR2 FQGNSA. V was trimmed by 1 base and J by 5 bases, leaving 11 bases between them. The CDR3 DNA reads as TGTGCCAGCAGCTTAGGGCTAGCGTTGGAGACCCAGTACTTC. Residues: CASSLGLALETQYF.

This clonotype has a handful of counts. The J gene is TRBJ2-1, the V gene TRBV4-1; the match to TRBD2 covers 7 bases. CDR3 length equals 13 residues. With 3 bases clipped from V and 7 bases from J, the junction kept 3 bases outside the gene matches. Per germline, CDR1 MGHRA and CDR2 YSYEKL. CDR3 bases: TGCGCCAGCAGCCAGATTAGCGGGAATGAGCAGTTCTTC. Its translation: CASSQISGNEQFF.

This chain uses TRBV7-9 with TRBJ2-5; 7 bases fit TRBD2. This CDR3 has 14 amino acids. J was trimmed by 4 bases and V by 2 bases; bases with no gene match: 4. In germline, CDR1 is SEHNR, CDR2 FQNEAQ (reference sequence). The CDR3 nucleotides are TGTGCCAGCAGCTTACTGGTAGCGGGAGAGACCCAGTACTTC. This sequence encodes CASSLLVAGETQYF.

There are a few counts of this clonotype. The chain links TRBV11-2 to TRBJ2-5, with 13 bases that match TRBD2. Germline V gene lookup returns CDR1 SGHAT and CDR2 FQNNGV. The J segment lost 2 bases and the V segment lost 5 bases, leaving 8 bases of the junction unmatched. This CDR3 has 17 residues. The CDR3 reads CASSPLGLAGYQETQYF. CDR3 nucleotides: TGTGCCAGCAGCCCCCTGGGACTAGCGGGATATCAAGAGACCCAGTACTTC.

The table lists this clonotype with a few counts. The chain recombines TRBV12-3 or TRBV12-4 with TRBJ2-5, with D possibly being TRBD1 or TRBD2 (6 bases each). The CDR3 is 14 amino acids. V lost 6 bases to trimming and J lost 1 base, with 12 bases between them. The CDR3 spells CASRGGGGQETQYF. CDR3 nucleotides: TGTGCCAGCAGGGGTGGAGGGGGCCAAGAGACCCAGTACTTC.

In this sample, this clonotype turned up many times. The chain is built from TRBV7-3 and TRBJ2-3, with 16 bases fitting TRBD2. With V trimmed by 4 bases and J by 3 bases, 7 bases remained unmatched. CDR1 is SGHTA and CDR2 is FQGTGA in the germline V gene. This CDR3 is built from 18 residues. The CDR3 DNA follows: TGTGCCAGCAGCTCGGGACTAGCGGGAGGGCCGGGAACAGATACGCAGTATTTT. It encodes CASSSGLAGGPGTDTQYF.

This chain's CDR3 is CASSATGFANTGELFF. Written as DNA, the CDR3 is TGTGCCAGCTCTGCTACAGGTTTTGCGAACACCGGGGAGCTGTTTTTT. J is TRBJ2-2 and V is TRBV18, with D perhaps matching TRBD1 (5 bases). The V gene lost 6 bases and the J gene lost 0 bases, with 14 bases spanning the gap. The CDR3 is 16 amino acids. The V gene's germline CDR1 is KGHSH and CDR2 LQKENI. The full variable domain, its missing parts supplied by reference TRBV18 and TRBJ2-2, is NAGVMQNPRHLVRRRGQEARLRCSPMKGHSHVYWYRQLPEEGLKFMVYLQKENIIDESGMPKERFSAEFPKEGPSILRIQQVVRGDSAAYFCASSATGFANTGELFFGEGSRLTVL.

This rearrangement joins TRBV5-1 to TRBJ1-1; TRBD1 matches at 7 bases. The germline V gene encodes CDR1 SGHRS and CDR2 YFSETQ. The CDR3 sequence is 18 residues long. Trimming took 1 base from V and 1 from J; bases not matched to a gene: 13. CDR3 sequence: CASSLRAGTEFSNTEAFF. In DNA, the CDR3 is TGCGCCAGCAGCTTGAGGGCCGGGACAGAGTTCTCGAACACTGAAGCTTTCTTT. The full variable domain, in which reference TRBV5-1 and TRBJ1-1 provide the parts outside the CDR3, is KAGVTQTPRYLIKTRGQQVTLSCSPISGHRSVSWYQQTPGQGLQFLFEYFSETQRNKGNFPGRFSGRQFSNSRSEMNVSTLELGDSALYLCASSLRAGTEFSNTEAFFGQGTRLTVV.

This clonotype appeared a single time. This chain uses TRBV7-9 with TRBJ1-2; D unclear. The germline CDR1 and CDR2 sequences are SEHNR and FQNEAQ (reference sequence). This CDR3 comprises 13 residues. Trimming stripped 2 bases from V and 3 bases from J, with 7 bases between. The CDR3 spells CASSLLYYYGYTF. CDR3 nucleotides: TGTGCCAGCAGCTTATTGTACTACTATGGCTACACCTTC.

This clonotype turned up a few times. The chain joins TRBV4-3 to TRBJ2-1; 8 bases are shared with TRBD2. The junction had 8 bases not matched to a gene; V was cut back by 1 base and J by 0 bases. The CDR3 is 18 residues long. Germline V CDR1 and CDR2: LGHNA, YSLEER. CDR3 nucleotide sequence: TGCGCCAGCAGCCAAGTCGGGCCGGGGGGGAGCTCCTACAATGAGCAGTTCTTC. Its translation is CASSQVGPGGSSYNEQFF.

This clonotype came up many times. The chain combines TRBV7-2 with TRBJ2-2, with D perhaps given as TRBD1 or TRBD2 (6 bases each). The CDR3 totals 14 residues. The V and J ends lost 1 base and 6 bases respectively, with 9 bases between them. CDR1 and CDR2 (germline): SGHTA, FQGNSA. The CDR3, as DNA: TGTGCCAGCAGCTTAGTAGGGGGGCCCGGGGAGCTGTTTTTT. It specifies CASSLVGGPGELFF.

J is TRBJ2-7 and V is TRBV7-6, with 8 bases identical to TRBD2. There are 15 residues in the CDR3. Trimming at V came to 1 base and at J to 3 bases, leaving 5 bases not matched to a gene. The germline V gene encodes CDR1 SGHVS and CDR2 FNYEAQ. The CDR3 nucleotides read TGTGCCAGCAGCTTAGGGGGCGGGAGGATCTACGAGCAGTACTTC. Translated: CASSLGGGRIYEQYF.

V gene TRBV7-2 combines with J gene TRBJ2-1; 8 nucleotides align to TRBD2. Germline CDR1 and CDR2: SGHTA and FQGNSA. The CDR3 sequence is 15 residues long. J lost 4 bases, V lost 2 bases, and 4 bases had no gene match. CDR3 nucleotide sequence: TGTGCCAGCAGCTTAAGGCCTAGCGGGTACAATGAGCAGTTCTTC. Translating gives CASSLRPSGYNEQFF.

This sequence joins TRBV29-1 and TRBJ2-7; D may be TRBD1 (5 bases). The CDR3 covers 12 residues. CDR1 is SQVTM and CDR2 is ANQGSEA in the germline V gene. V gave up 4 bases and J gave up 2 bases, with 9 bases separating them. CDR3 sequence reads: CSVGDSPYEQYF. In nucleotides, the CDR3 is TGCAGCGTTGGTGACAGTCCCTACGAGCAGTACTTC.

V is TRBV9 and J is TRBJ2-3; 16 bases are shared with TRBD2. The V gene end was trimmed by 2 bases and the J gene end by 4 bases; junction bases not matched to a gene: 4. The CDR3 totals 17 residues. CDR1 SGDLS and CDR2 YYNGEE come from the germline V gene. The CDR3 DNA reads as TGTGCCAGCAGCGTTGGGACTAGCGGGGGGGTGCCAGATACGCAGTATTTT. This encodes CASSVGTSGGVPDTQYF.

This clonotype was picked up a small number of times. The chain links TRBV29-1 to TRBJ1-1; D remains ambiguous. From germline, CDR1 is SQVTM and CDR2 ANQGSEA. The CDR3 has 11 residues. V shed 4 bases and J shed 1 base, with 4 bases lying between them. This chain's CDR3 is CSVVENTEAFF. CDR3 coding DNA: TGCAGCGTTGTGGAGAACACTGAAGCTTTCTTT.

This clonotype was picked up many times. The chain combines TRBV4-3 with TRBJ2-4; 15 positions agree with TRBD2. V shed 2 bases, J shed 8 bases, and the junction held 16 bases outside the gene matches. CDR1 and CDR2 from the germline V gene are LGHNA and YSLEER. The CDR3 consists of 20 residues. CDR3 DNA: TGCGCCAGCAGCCAAAGAGCTCCCCCTGGACTAGCGGGAGGGCAGGACATTCAGTACTTC. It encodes CASSQRAPPGLAGGQDIQYF.

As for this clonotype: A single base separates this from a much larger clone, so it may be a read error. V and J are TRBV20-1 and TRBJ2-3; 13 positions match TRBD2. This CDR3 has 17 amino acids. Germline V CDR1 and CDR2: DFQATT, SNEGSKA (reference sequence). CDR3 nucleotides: TGCTGTGTTGGCGTCCGCGGACTAGCGGGAGTATCGGATACGCAGTATTTT. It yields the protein CCVGVRGLAGVSDTQYF.

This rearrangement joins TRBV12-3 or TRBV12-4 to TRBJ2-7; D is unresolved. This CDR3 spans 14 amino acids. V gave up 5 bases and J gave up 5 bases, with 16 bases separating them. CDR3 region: CASSPTAVSDEQYF. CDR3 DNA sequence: TGTGCCAGCAGTCCAACGGCCGTTTCGGACGAGCAGTACTTC.

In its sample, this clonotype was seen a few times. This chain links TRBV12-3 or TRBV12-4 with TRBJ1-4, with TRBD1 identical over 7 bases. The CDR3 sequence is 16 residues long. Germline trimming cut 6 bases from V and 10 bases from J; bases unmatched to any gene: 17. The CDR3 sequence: CASRTGTAASGRKLFF. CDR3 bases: TGTGCCAGCAGGACCGGGACAGCTGCCTCCGGGCGAAAACTGTTTTTT.